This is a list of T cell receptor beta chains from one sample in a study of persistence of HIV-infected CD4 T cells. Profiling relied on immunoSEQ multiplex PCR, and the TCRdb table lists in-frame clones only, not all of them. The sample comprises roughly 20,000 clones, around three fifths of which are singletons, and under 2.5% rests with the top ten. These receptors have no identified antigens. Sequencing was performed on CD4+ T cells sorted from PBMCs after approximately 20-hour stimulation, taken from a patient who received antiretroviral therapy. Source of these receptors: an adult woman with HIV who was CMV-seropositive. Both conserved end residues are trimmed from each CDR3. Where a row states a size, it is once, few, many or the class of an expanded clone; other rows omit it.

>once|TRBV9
ASSLAPSTDTQY
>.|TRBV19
ASSSRGQNEKLF
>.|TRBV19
ASGVGQNSYNEQF
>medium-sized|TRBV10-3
AIRGEETQY
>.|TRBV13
ASSRDKRGSRSGELF
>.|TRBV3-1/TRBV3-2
ASSRVDHGYT
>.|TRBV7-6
ASSLNGENTEAF
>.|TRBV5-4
ASSLLGGAPGELF
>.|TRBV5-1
ASSLGPVGLAPTDTQY
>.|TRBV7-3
ASSLTGGSNQPQH
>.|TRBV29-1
STTRGDSLVGGYT
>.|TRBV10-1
ASSESGSGTDTQY
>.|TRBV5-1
ASGSAGGYNEQF
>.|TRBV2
ASAPTRTDTDTQY
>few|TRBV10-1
ASSEGVPVWDRVDTGELF
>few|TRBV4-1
ASSEAPGQRIYGYT
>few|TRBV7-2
ASSLFSQGGGELF
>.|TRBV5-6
ASSPWDRENSGYT
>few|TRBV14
ASSQDSHLNSGANVLT
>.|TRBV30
AWRDTFIGELF
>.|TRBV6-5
ASSRTGQGGQPQH
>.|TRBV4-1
ASSQEQGLTEAF
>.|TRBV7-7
ASSLSHNTEAF
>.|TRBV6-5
ASWVRGYGYT
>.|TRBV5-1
ASSLTGGTWTGELF
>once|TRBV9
ASSRTSESTDTQY
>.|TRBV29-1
SVGLGTSVYNEQF
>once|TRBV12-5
ASGSDAYTEAF
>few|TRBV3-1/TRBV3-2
ASAPGGGGSGANVLT
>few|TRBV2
ASSAGQADQPQH
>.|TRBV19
ASSVAAGSYEQY
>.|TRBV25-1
ASSPGSYGYT
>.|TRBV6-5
ASSSPGGVNQPQH
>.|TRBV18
ASSPTANTEAF
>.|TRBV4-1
ASSQGRGQGGSGNTIY
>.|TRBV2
ASSATIPTDTQY
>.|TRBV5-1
ASSFWGRTAQGDEQF
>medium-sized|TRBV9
ASSIRGGYSTDTQY
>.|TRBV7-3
ASSLDRGLNTEAF
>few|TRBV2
ASSQQGYEQY
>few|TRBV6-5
ASSTTVEQPQH
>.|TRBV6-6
ASSDRAGSEKLF
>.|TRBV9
ASSVDDTTGGYT
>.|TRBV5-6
ASSFTPTGTYRETQY
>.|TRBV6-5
ASSFRGPNTEAF
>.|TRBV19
ASRISGTGNTEAF
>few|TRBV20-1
SASYSARSGTDTQY
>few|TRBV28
ASSLVNRETEAF
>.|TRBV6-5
ASSYSGEDTEAF